A single sample is the source of the 11 T cell receptor beta chains below, sequenced in a study of patients and donors after allogeneic stem cell transplantation. TCRdb used MiXCR to reprocess the RT-PCR reads, holding one entry per CDR3 protein. The data show 400,000 to 500,000 distinct CDR3 sequences, 16% seen once. Sequenced sample: blood, either unsorted or a sorted T cell fraction (not recorded which). Receptors were obtained from a human donor who was either an allogeneic HSCT recipient or a stem cell or donor lymphocyte infusion donor (not recorded which). It is not recorded whose cells these are; they may come from a transplant donor.

This clonotype was seen a few times. This chain connects TRBV9 to TRBJ2-1; D is perhaps TRBD2 (7 bases). The germline V gene encodes CDR1 SGDLS and CDR2 YYNGEE. With 5 bases removed from V and 6 bases from J, the gap between germline ends came to 9 bases. The CDR3 loop spans 12 amino acids. The CDR3 here is CASSGGANEQFF. The CDR3 DNA is TGTGCCAGCAGTGGGGGGGCCAATGAGCAGTTCTTC.

The chain couples TRBV5-6 to TRBJ2-2, with no clear D. V lost 2 bases to trimming and J lost 0 bases, with 11 bases between them. CDR1 and CDR2 (germline): SGHDT, YYEEEE. CDR3 length: 16 residues. The CDR3 here is CASSFEWGSNTGELFF. The CDR3 nucleotides are TGTGCCAGCAGCTTTGAATGGGGTTCGAACACCGGGGAGCTGTTTTTT.

This clonotype has just a few counts. This sequence joins TRBV7-8 and TRBJ1-5; 7 positions match TRBD1. J gave up 4 bases and V 4 bases, and 7 bases lay outside the gene matches. The CDR3 is made up of 15 amino acids. CDR1 and CDR2 (germline): SGHVS, FQNEAQ. The CDR3 here is CASSSGGRGNQPQHF. The DNA for the CDR3 is TGTGCCAGCAGCTCTGGTGGCAGGGGGAATCAGCCCCAGCATTTT.

This clonotype was detected a few times. V usage is TRBV20-1 and J usage is TRBJ1-2, with no clear D. The CDR3 is 12 amino acids. Germline loops: CDR1 DFQATT, CDR2 SNEGSKA (reference sequence). Between the trimmed V and J ends, which lost 0 bases and 8 bases, there was a span of 10 bases. The CDR3 reads CSARDRIWGYTF. CDR3 bases: TGCAGTGCTAGAGATAGGATTTGGGGCTACACCTTC.

The chain links TRBV20-1 to TRBJ2-3; 7 bases line up with TRBD2. The germline V gene encodes CDR1 DFQATT and CDR2 SNEGSKA (reference sequence). Unmatched junction bases numbered 9, after V lost 4 bases and J lost 2 bases. This CDR3 contains 15 residues. The CDR3 loop is CSATPRGDFTDTQYF. The CDR3 DNA reads TGCAGTGCTACTCCTCGGGGGGATTTCACAGATACGCAGTATTTT.

This clonotype was detected a few times. The rearrangement uses TRBV12-3 or TRBV12-4 and TRBJ1-6; D may be TRBD1 (6 bases). CDR3 length: 14 amino acids. Between the trimmed V and J ends, which lost 3 bases and 8 bases, there was a span of 11 bases. The CDR3 region is CASSLDRGDSPLHF. In DNA, the CDR3 is TGTGCCAGCAGTTTGGACAGAGGCGATTCACCCCTCCACTTT.

This clonotype occurred a few times. V usage is TRBV29-1 and J usage is TRBJ2-2; no clear D gene. The length of the CDR3 is 13 residues. Germline lookup yields CDR1 SQVTM and CDR2 ANQGSEA. The ends were cut back, 1 base at V and 4 bases at J, with 7 bases in the middle. The CDR3 here is CSVEAVSTGELFF. In DNA form, the CDR3 reads TGCAGCGTTGAAGCAGTATCCACCGGGGAGCTGTTTTTT.

In its sample, this clonotype was seen many times. The J gene is TRBJ2-7, the V gene TRBV5-1, with D perhaps TRBD1 or TRBD2 (5 bases each). The CDR3 loop spans 14 amino acids. V dropped 0 bases and J dropped 4 bases, with 11 bases sitting between them. Germline CDR1 is SGHRS and CDR2 is YFSETQ. CDR3 residues: CASSLEGPRYEQYF. The CDR3 DNA reads as TGCGCCAGCAGCTTGGAGGGACCAAGGTACGAGCAGTACTTC.

Ten or more counts support this clonotype. In DNA, the CDR3 is TGTGCCAGCAGCCTCCATCGAGGGGACACCGGGGAGCTGTTTTTT. Translation gives CASSLHRGDTGELFF. The rearrangement joins TRBV4-2 to TRBJ2-2; D may match TRBD1 or TRBD2 (5 bases each). Germline V gives CDR1 LGHNA, CDR2 YNFKEQ. This CDR3 has 15 amino acids. The ends were cut back, 4 bases at V and 3 bases at J, with 12 bases in the middle.

The rearrangement links TRBV7-6 to TRBJ2-5; possible D gene TRBD2, 6 bases. V was clipped by 0 bases and J by 5 bases, with 16 bases between them. Germline V gene data show CDR1 as SGHVS and CDR2 as FNYEAQ. This CDR3 contains 16 residues. The CDR3 protein is CASSLAVGGFRETQYF. CDR3 bases: TGTGCCAGCAGCTTAGCTGTTGGGGGGTTTAGGGAGACCCAGTACTTC.

This clonotype was counted between two and nine times. The chain has TRBV4-3 and TRBJ1-6; tentative D call: TRBD1 (5 bases). This CDR3 has 16 amino acids. Trimming took 4 bases from V and 8 from J, leaving 18 bases between them. Germline CDR1 reads LGHNA; CDR2 reads YSLEER. CDR3: CASSPPEQEEDSPLHF. The CDR3 DNA follows: TGCGCCAGCAGCCCACCCGAACAGGAAGAGGATTCACCCCTCCACTTT.